These T cell receptor beta chains were read from a single sample in a study of blood T cell repertoires in COVID-19. Profiled with immunoSEQ multiplex PCR; TCRdb holds only in-frame clones, not every one. The table has about 400,000 clones, roughly 86% seen once. Sequenced: peripheral blood. These receptors came from a human donor in a cohort sampled during active COVID-19. Both conserved end residues are part of each CDR3. Fields, in order: V gene, D gene, CDR3 length, J gene, clone size, CDR3 DNA, CDR3 protein. A D gene is named only where the DNA matches it firmly. Size tells how often a clone was seen (once, few, many) or the class of an expanded clone, and some rows leave it out.

>TRBV15|TRBD1|15|TRBJ2-4|NA
TGTGCCACCAGCAGAGGGGGGACAGGGACAAACATTCAGTACTTC
CATSRGGTGTNIQYF
>TRBV10-3|NA|12|TRBJ1-1|NA
TGTGCCATCGGAAGGGGAAGCACTGAAGCTTTCTTT
CAIGRGSTEAFF
>TRBV6-1|NA|15|TRBJ1-1|once
TGTGCCAGCAGTGAGGCACACCGCCCGAACACTGAAGCTTTCTTT
CASSEAHRPNTEAFF
>TRBV4-1|TRBD1|15|TRBJ2-7|NA
TGCGCCAGCAGCCAAGCCGGGACAGGTCGCTACGAGCAGTACTTC
CASSQAGTGRYEQYF
>TRBV5-1|NA|15|TRBJ2-1|NA
TGCGCCAGCAGAACAGGGCAGGGGGGCGGCAATGAGCAGTTCTTC
CASRTGQGGGNEQFF
>TRBV2|NA|13|TRBJ2-1|NA
TGTGCCAGCATCTCGGGTTCCTACAATGAGCAGTTCTTC
CASISGSYNEQFF
>TRBV2|NA|14|TRBJ2-4|NA
TGTGCCACCGGGGCAGGGAGGGCCAAAAACATTCAGTACTTC
CATGAGRAKNIQYF
>TRBV29-1|NA|13|TRBJ1-1|NA
TGCAGCGCTAAGGGACACGGAAACACTGAAGCTTTCTTT
CSAKGHGNTEAFF
>TRBV2|TRBD2|17|TRBJ2-2|once
TGTGCCAGCAGTATCGGACTAGCGGGGACGAACACCGGGGAGCTGTTTTTT
CASSIGLAGTNTGELFF
>TRBV19|TRBD2|14|TRBJ2-3|NA
TGTGCCAGTAGTCCAGGACTAGTCACAGATACGCAGTATTTT
CASSPGLVTDTQYF
>TRBV14|NA|14|TRBJ1-2|NA
TGTGCCAGCAGCCAAGATCGCGACCGGGTCGACTACACCTTC
CASSQDRDRVDYTF
>TRBV12-2|NA|13|TRBJ2-7|few
TGTGCAAGTCGCTCTAGTAAGTCCTACGAGCAGTACTTC
CASRSSKSYEQYF